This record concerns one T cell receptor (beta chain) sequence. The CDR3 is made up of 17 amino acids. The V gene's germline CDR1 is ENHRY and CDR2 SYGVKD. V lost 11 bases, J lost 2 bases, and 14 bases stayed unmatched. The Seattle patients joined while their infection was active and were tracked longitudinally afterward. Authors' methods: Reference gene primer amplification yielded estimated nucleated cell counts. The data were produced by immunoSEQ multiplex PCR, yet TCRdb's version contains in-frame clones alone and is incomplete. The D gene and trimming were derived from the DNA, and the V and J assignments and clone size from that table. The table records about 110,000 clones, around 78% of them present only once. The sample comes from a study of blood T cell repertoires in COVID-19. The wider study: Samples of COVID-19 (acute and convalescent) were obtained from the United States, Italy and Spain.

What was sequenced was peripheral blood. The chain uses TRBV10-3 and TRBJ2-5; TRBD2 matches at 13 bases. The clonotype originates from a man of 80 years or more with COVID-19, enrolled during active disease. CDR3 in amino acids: CASGELAGGPGQETQYF. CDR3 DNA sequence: TGTGCCTCTGGGGAACTAGCGGGAGGGCCGGGGCAAGAGACCCAGTACTTC.